The 16 T cell receptor beta chains below all came from one sample that was sequenced in a study of response to subunit inactivated influenza vaccine. TCRdb ran MiXCR on the RT-PCR reads and lists one entry per CDR3 protein. The sample lists over 400,000 distinct CDR3 sequences, over 10% occurring once. The sequenced sample was PBMCs from blood, obtained 40 to 50 days after vaccination. The receptors come from a middle-aged man who received an inactivated influenza vaccine.

This clonotype was seen at least ten times. The chain couples TRBV10-3 to TRBJ1-2; 8 bases agree with TRBD1. CDR1 is ENHRY and CDR2 is SYGVKD in the germline V gene. This CDR3 contains 13 residues. V gave up 3 bases and J gave up 4 bases; unmatched junction bases: 1. The CDR3 sequence: CAISDGQGYGYTF. The CDR3 DNA reads TGTGCCATCAGTGACGGACAGGGCTATGGCTACACCTTC.

The J gene is TRBJ2-5, the V gene TRBV20-1; 9 bases match TRBD1. The CDR3 covers 14 residues. Germline V gene data show CDR1 as DFQATT and CDR2 as SNEGSKA (reference sequence). V was pared by 3 bases and J by 1 base, with 3 bases of the junction left unmatched. In DNA form, the CDR3 reads TGCAGTGCTAGGGGGACAGGGACCCAAGAGACCCAGTACTTC. Encoded protein: CSARGTGTQETQYF.

The gene calls are TRBV20-1 and TRBJ1-3, with D hard to call. Germline values: CDR1 DFQATT, CDR2 SNEGSKA (reference sequence). V dropped 4 bases and J dropped 5 bases, with 3 bases sitting between them. This CDR3 is built from 10 residues. The CDR3 bases are TGCAGTGCTAAGCGAAACACCATATATTTT. Translating gives CSAKRNTIYF.

This clonotype was seen a few times. The chain carries TRBV6-5 and TRBJ2-3; D may be TRBD1 (6 bases). Per the germline V gene, CDR1 is MNHEY and CDR2 is SVGAGI. The V end was cut by 0 bases, the J end by 5 bases, with 15 bases between. The CDR3 runs to 16 residues. DNA for the CDR3: TGTGCCAGCAGTTACTCTCCAGGGGTGAGGGGAGATACGCAGTATTTT. Protein product: CASSYSPGVRGDTQYF.

This clonotype was counted many times. V gene TRBV29-1 combines with J gene TRBJ2-7; D is unresolved. Trimming took off 1 base at V and 1 base at J, with 5 bases between the two ends. The CDR3 is 12 amino acids. The germline gives CDR1 SQVTM, CDR2 ANQGSEA. In nucleotides, the CDR3 is TGCAGCGTTGAAGCAGGTTCCTACGAGCAGTACTTC. Residues: CSVEAGSYEQYF.

The chain has TRBV11-2 and TRBJ2-5; D is perhaps TRBD1 or TRBD2 (6 bases each). This CDR3 contains 16 residues. Between the trimmed V and J ends, which lost 4 bases and 5 bases, there was a span of 20 bases. Germline CDR1 SGHAT, CDR2 FQNNGV. CDR3 sequence (DNA): TGTGCCAGCAGCTGGGACGGGGGCCCCTCGAGGGAGACCCAGTACTTC. This translates into CASSWDGGPSRETQYF.

This clonotype was observed a few times. This sequence joins TRBV6-1 and TRBJ1-2; no clear D gene. This CDR3 spans 16 amino acids. Germline values: CDR1 MNHNS, CDR2 SASEGT. Trimming shortened V by 7 bases and J by 3 bases, and 21 bases separated the two germline ends. The CDR3: CASTLARNANDYGYTF. For the CDR3, the DNA is TGTGCCAGCACCCTCGCCCGAAATGCCAACGACTATGGCTACACCTTC.

This clonotype was recorded at least ten times. The chain links TRBV20-1 to TRBJ2-5; D unclear. There are 13 residues in the CDR3. The V end lost 6 bases, the J end lost 1 base, and 12 bases lay between the germline ends. The germline CDR1 and CDR2 sequences are DFQATT and SNEGSKA (reference sequence). The CDR3 is CSALSWGQETQYF. CDR3 DNA sequence: TGCAGTGCGCTCTCCTGGGGCCAAGAGACCCAGTACTTC.

The rearrangement joins TRBV4-2 to TRBJ1-6; D uncertain. The germline V and J ends were trimmed by 0 bases and 7 bases, with 13 bases remaining between them. Germline V gene sequence: CDR1 LGHNA, CDR2 YNFKEQ. The CDR3 has 16 amino acids. The CDR3 DNA sequence: TGTGCCAGCAGCCAAGAAGGTGGGCTTGCGAATTCACCCCTCCACTTT. It yields the protein CASSQEGGLANSPLHF.

This clonotype was seen ten or more times. V usage is TRBV12-3 or TRBV12-4 and J usage is TRBJ2-7; tentatively, D is TRBD2 (5 bases). Trimming cost V 7 bases and J 0 bases, with 10 bases left between them. The CDR3 covers 13 residues. The CDR3 DNA reads TGTGCCAGCACCCCGGGGAGCTCCTACGAGCAGTACTTC. It specifies CASTPGSSYEQYF.

V usage is TRBV4-3 and J usage is TRBJ1-2; D is uncertain. This CDR3 spans 15 amino acids. The V gene's germline CDR1 is LGHNA and CDR2 YSLEER. Trimming left V 1 base short and J 2 bases short, with 11 bases between. In DNA, the CDR3 is TGCGCCAGCAGCCAAGGAGTGACGGGGAACTATGGCTACACCTTC. Translated: CASSQGVTGNYGYTF.

This clonotype has at least ten counts. This chain connects TRBV29-1 to TRBJ2-7; 7 nucleotides align to TRBD2. The length of the CDR3 is 13 residues. V lost 6 bases, J lost 3 bases, and 8 bases stayed unmatched. Germline CDR1 and CDR2: SQVTM and ANQGSEA. Written as DNA, the CDR3 is TGCAGCGTGGGGAGCGGGAATGACTACGAGCAGTACTTC. Protein sequence: CSVGSGNDYEQYF.

This chain joins TRBV7-9 and TRBJ2-5, with D perhaps TRBD1 or TRBD2 (5 bases each). Germline V gene data show CDR1 as SEHNR and CDR2 as FQNEAQ (reference sequence). Trimming shortened V by 4 bases and J by 5 bases, and 14 bases separated the two germline ends. The CDR3 consists of 14 residues. The DNA of the CDR3 is TGTGCCAGCAGCTCCATGGGGGATAGGGAGACCCAGTACTTC. This translates into CASSSMGDRETQYF.

The CDR3 coding sequence is TGTGCCAGCAGCCTGGAAAAGGTGGTCGGGGAGCTGTTTTTT. It codes for CASSLEKVVGELFF. The chain uses TRBV7-9 and TRBJ2-2, with D unclear. Germline CDR1 and CDR2: SEHNR and FQNEAQ (reference sequence). V was cut by 5 bases and J by 7 bases, with 14 bases left in between. This CDR3 has 14 residues.

Ten or more counts support this clonotype. This chain joins TRBV5-5 and TRBJ1-6, with a weak D call TRBD1 (5 bases). V was trimmed by 3 bases and J by 5 bases, leaving 9 bases between them. The CDR3 covers 14 residues. The germline CDR1 and CDR2 sequences are SGHKS and YYEKEE (reference sequence). This CDR3 reads CASSWWGNNSPLHF. In DNA, the CDR3 is TGTGCCAGCAGCTGGTGGGGGAATAATTCACCCCTCCACTTT.

The sample holds a few counts of this clonotype. This chain connects TRBV4-3 to TRBJ2-6; no clear D. The V gene's germline CDR1 is LGHNA and CDR2 YSLEER. The V end was cut by 1 base, the J end by 0 bases, with 7 bases between. This CDR3 has 16 amino acids. CDR3 residues: CASSQVRSSGANVLTF. The CDR3, as DNA: TGCGCCAGCAGCCAAGTCAGGAGCTCTGGGGCCAACGTCCTGACTTTC.